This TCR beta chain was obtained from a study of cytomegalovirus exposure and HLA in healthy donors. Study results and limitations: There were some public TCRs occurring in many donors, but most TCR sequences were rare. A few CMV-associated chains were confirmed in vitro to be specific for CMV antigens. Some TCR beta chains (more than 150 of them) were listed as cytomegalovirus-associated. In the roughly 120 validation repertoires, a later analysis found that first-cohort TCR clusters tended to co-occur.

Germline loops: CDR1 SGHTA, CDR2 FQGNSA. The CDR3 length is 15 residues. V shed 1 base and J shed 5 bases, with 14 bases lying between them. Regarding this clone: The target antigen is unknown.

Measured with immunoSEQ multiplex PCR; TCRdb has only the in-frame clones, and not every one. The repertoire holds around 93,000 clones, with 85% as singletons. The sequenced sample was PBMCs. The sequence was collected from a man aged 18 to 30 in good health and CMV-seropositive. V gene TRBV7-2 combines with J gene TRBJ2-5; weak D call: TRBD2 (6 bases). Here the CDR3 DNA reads TGTGCCAGCAGCTTAGACGGGAGAGGAGGCGAGACCCAGTACTTC. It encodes CASSLDGRGGETQYF.